This record looks at one T cell receptor (beta chain) sequence and its context. V lost 5 bases and J lost 4, with 15 bases in between. Germline CDR1 SGHKS, CDR2 YYEKEE (reference sequence). The length of the CDR3 is 14 residues. Using immunoSEQ multiplex PCR, the repertoire was profiled, and TCRdb retains in-frame clones only, with some absent. The table lists under 85,000 clones, 85% to 95% of them singletons. This specimen comes from a study of technical replicates of blood from a few donors. The chain has TRBV5-5 and TRBJ1-1; a weak D match, TRBD1 (6 bases). Material: T cells isolated from PBMCs. This TCR came from a human donor in good health. CDR3 in DNA: TGTGCCAGCAGTACCGCGGGGGCGTTCACTGAAGCTTTCTTT. It is translated as CASSTAGAFTEAFF. The full variable domain, completed using reference TRBV5-5 and TRBJ1-1, is DAGVTQSPTHLIKTRGQQVTLRCSPISGHKSVSWYQQVLGQGPQFIFQYYEKEERGRGNFPDRFSARQFPNYSSELNVNALLLGDSALYLCASSTAGAFTEAFFGQGTRLTVV.